Sequencing of this T cell receptor beta chain was carried out in a study of blood T cell repertoires in COVID-19. This CDR3 has 15 amino acids. Trimming stripped 6 bases from V and 1 base from J, with 16 bases between. CDR1 is SGHRS and CDR2 is YFSETQ in the germline V gene. Sequencing was performed with immunoSEQ multiplex PCR; in TCRdb, only in-frame clones are kept and a portion is missing. This table holds 200,000 to 250,000 clones, about three quarters found once. The sample taken for sequencing was peripheral blood. The sequence was collected from a woman aged 70-85 years with acute or convalescent COVID-19. The chain links TRBV5-1 to TRBJ1-1; the D is unclear. Here the CDR3 reads CASIYGPGGNTEAFF. DNA of the CDR3: TGCGCCAGCATATATGGTCCAGGAGGGAACACTGAAGCTTTCTTT.